The 11 T cell receptor beta chains presented below share a single source sample, sequenced in a study of blood T cell repertoires in COVID-19. Profiled with immunoSEQ multiplex PCR; TCRdb holds only in-frame clones, not every one. The profile shows 270,000 or so clones, roughly 86% of them singletons. Sequencing was performed on peripheral blood. These receptors originate from a man aged 35 to 55 with active or convalescent COVID-19.

The rearrangement uses TRBV6-5 and TRBJ1-1, with D maybe TRBD1 (5 bases). V lost 7 bases, J lost 2 bases, and 14 bases lay in between. CDR1 is MNHEY and CDR2 is SVGAGI in the germline V gene. This CDR3 spans 14 amino acids. The CDR3 coding sequence is TGTGCCAGCATTATTGCCACAGGTAACACTGAAGCTTTCTTT. Protein product: CASIIATGNTEAFF.

The chain joins TRBV24-1 to TRBJ2-1; D perhaps matches TRBD2 (5 bases). Trimming took 9 bases from V and 0 from J, leaving 8 bases between them. The CDR3 covers 13 residues. The V gene's germline CDR1 is KGHDR and CDR2 SFDVKD. CDR3 loop: CATGLSSYNEQFF. The CDR3 DNA sequence: TGTGCCACCGGACTTAGCTCCTACAATGAGCAGTTCTTC.

This rearrangement joins TRBV2 to TRBJ1-5; maybe TRBD1 (5 bases). V lost 10 bases to trimming and J lost 1 base, with 14 bases between them. The CDR3 is made up of 14 amino acids. The germline gives CDR1 SNHLY, CDR2 FYNNEI. For the CDR3, the DNA is TGTGCCACCACAGGAGAAAACAGCAATCAGCCCCAGCATTTT. Translation gives CATTGENSNQPQHF.

A single count supports this clone. The gene calls are TRBV29-1 and TRBJ1-2, with a weak D call TRBD1 (5 bases). V was pared by 3 bases and J by 6 bases, with 17 bases between. The germline V gene encodes CDR1 SQVTM and CDR2 ANQGSEA. CDR3 size: 14 residues. CDR3 bases: TGCAGCGTTGACATGGGGCAAGTCCGAAATGGCTACACCTTC. It codes for CSVDMGQVRNGYTF. The entire variable domain, with the rest obtained from reference TRBV29-1 and TRBJ1-2, is as follows: SAVISQKPSRDICQRGTSLTIQCQVDSQVTMMFWYRQQPGQSLTLIATANQGSEATYESGFVIDKFPISRPNLTFSTLTVSNMSPEDSSIYLCSVDMGQVRNGYTFGSGTRLTVV.

The genes are TRBV2 and TRBJ2-1, with a weak D call TRBD1 (5 bases). V lost 8 bases, J lost 8 bases, and 13 bases lay in between. Germline loops: CDR1 SNHLY, CDR2 FYNNEI. The length of the CDR3 is 12 residues. The CDR3 protein is CASFTGPYEQFF. CDR3 DNA sequence: TGTGCCAGCTTTACAGGTCCGTATGAGCAGTTCTTC.

The gene calls are TRBV23-1 and TRBJ1-5; 10 bases are shared with TRBD1. TRBV23-1 is designated an ORF whose function remains uncertain. V was clipped by 11 bases and J by 2 bases; unmatched bases: 12. This CDR3 has 16 residues. CDR3 region: CAVKRQGAARNQPQHF. CDR3 DNA: TGCGCCGTTAAACGACAGGGGGCGGCTCGCAATCAGCCCCAGCATTTT.

The rearrangement uses TRBV3-1 (or the pseudogene TRBV3-2) and TRBJ1-4, with D maybe TRBD1 (6 bases). The CDR3 contains 15 residues. V was trimmed by 4 bases and J by 8 bases, leaving 17 bases between them. Germline V gene sequence: CDR1 LGHDT, CDR2 YNNKEL (reference sequence). The DNA for the CDR3 is TGTGCCAGCAGCCGCACACAGGGTAGTCGGGAAAAACTGTTTTTT. Translated: CASSRTQGSREKLFF.

The rearrangement joins TRBV11-2 to TRBJ1-2, with 8 positions matching TRBD1. V lost 3 bases to trimming and J lost 4 bases; unmatched junction nucleotides: 4. The CDR3 runs to 14 residues. Germline lookup yields CDR1 SGHAT and CDR2 FQNNGV. The CDR3 loop reads CASSFRTGPYGYTF. The CDR3 nucleotides read TGTGCCAGCAGCTTCCGGACAGGGCCCTATGGCTACACCTTC.

This sequence joins TRBV11-3 and TRBJ2-3; 7 nucleotides align to TRBD2. CDR1 and CDR2 from the germline V gene are SGHNT and YENEEA. CDR3 size: 15 residues. With 3 bases clipped from V and 5 bases from J, the junction kept 8 bases outside the gene matches. In nucleotides, the CDR3 is TGTGCCAGCAGCTTGGGTCTGCGGGAGCAAGATACGCAGTATTTT. Its protein product is CASSLGLREQDTQYF.

The rearrangement links TRBV6-5 to TRBJ1-4; TRBD1 is a possible D gene (6 bases). Germline V gene data show CDR1 as MNHEY and CDR2 as SVGAGI. Trimming cost V 0 bases and J 7 bases, with 12 bases left between them. The CDR3 has 15 residues. CDR3 nucleotides: TGTGCCAGCAGTTACTCGAACAGGGAAGGTGAAAAACTGTTTTTT. It specifies CASSYSNREGEKLFF.

Here the CDR3 reads CAVYRGGSPGHQPQHF. In DNA, the CDR3 is TGTGCCGTGTACCGGGGAGGATCTCCAGGGCATCAGCCCCAGCATTTT. J is TRBJ1-5 and V is TRBV28, with D possibly being TRBD1 (5 bases). The germline gives CDR1 MDHEN, CDR2 SYDVKM. CDR3 length: 16 amino acids. V was pared by 11 bases and J by 5 bases, with 25 bases between.